The clone carrying this T cell receptor beta chain was observed many times. Antigen: not known. This entry belongs to a study of early T cells in non-severe SARS-CoV-2 infection. Study details: Sequencing was performed on bulk RNA from unsorted whole blood, leaving chains unpaired.

Findings and limits, study-wide: VDJdb matches were skewed toward anti-spike CD8 T cell responses.

Unique molecular identifier tags were affixed to discrete cDNA molecules. MiXCR, run by TCRdb on the 5' RACE reads, gives a single entry per CDR3 protein. The sample holds fewer than 35,000 distinct CDR3 sequences; roughly 6.6% are singletons and the top ten take 2.5% to 3%. This clonotype was sampled from an adult who was a healthcare worker with PCR-confirmed SARS-CoV-2 infection or an uninfected control (not recorded which). The sequenced material came from whole blood.

CDR3 bases: TGTGCCAGCAGCTTAGATTCGGGGAGAAGGGCTGAAGCTTTCTTT. It yields the protein CASSLDSGRRAEAFF. The V gene is TRBV7-6, the J gene TRBJ1-1; D is ambiguous. The CDR3 totals 15 residues. CDR1 is SGHVS, CDR2 FNYEAQ, per germline. The V gene lost 1 base and the J gene lost 6 bases, with 15 bases spanning the gap.